In its sample, the clone carrying this T cell receptor beta chain was seen a few times. Its antigen remains unknown. What was sequenced were expressed TCRB transcripts, since all of the isolated RNA had been reverse transcribed. Assay: immunoSEQ multiplex PCR; the TCRdb copy retains only in-frame clones and omits some. The sample has 150,000 to 200,000 clones, 6.5% to 10% seen once. Germline CDR1 and CDR2: GTSNPN and SVGIG (reference sequence). V lost 2 bases to trimming and J lost 4 bases; unmatched junction nucleotides: 1. The CDR3 has 13 residues. This record belongs to a study of beta chain features in type 1 diabetes. Study observations and caveats: All four CD4+ subsets from Type 1 diabetes patients carried moderately but significantly shorter TCRB CDR3s. Patients and controls would share equally any PCR tilt toward shorter templates.

The rearrangement uses TRBV30 and TRBJ1-4, with 7 bases matching TRBD1. The clonotype was recovered from a woman aged 18-30 years with type 1 diabetes. Sequences were obtained from central memory CD4+ T cells from blood. The DNA for the CDR3 is TGTGCCTGGAGTCGGGACAGTAATGAAAAACTGTTTTTT. Translating gives CAWSRDSNEKLFF.